Sequencing of this T cell receptor (beta chain) was carried out in a study of CD8+CD57+ T cells in acquired aplastic anemia. Points on this clonotype: Its target is unknown.

CDR3 and TCR beta VDJ profiling relied on a genomic DNA template. TCRdb passed the reads through MiXCR, listing each CDR3 protein once. Altogether some 150,000 distinct CDR3 sequences are present, over 55% being singletons, with the ten largest covering approximately 42%. Study-wide findings and caveats: CD8+ Simpson's diversity showed no significant patient-control difference.

The sequenced patients had an expansion of CD8+CD57+ cells seen by flow cytometry. A severe acquired aplastic anemia diagnosis applied to all patients. At blood sampling, none of the patients had yet received therapy. V was clipped by 9 bases and J by 2 bases; unmatched bases: 2. This CDR3 spans 13 amino acids. Germline CDR1 and CDR2: SEHNR and FQNEAQ (reference sequence). The chain employs TRBV7-9 and TRBJ2-5, with 11 bases aligning to TRBD2. This clonotype originated in a human donor with aplastic anemia. The sample taken for sequencing was sorted CD4+, CD8+, or CD8+CD57+ T cells (not recorded which) from PBMCs. The CDR3 here is CASRLAGQETQYF. For the CDR3, the DNA is TGTGCCAGTCGACTAGCGGGGCAAGAGACCCAGTACTTC.